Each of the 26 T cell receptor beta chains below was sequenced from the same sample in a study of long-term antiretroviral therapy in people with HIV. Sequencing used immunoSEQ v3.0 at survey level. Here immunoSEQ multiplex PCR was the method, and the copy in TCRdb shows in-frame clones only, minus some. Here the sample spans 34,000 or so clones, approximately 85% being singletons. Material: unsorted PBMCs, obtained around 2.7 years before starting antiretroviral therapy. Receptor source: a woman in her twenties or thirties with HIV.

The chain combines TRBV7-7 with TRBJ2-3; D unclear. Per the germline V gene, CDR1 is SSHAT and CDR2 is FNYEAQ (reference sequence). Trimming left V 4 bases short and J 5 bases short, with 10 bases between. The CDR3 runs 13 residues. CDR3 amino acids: CASSYGRQDTQYF. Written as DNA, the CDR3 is TGTGCCAGCAGCTACGGAAGACAAGATACGCAGTATTTT.

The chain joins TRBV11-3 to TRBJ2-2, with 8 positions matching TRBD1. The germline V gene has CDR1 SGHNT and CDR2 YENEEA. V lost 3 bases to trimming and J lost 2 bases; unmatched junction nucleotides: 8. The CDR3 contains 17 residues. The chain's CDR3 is CASSFYSGGSNTGELFF. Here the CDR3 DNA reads TGTGCCAGCAGCTTTTACTCAGGGGGCTCAAACACCGGGGAGCTGTTTTTT.

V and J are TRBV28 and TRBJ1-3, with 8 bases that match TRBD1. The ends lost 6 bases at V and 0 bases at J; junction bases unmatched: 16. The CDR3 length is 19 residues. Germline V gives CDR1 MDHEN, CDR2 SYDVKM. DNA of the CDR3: TGTGCCAGCAGCGTTTTGCCGGGACAGGAGCCTTTCTCTGGAAACACCATATATTTT. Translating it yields CASSVLPGQEPFSGNTIYF. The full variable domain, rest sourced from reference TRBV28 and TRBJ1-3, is DVKVTQSSRYLVKRTGEKVFLECVQDMDHENMFWYRQDPGLGLRLIYFSYDVKMKEKGDIPEGYSVSREKKERFSLILESASTNQTSMYLCASSVLPGQEPFSGNTIYFGEGSWLTVV.

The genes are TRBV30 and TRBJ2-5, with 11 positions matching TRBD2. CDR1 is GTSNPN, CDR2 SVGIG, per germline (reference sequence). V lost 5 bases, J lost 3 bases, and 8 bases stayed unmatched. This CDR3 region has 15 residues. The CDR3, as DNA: TGTGCCTGGGGCTCTAGCGGGGGGATGAAAGAGACCCAGTACTTC. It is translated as CAWGSSGGMKETQYF.

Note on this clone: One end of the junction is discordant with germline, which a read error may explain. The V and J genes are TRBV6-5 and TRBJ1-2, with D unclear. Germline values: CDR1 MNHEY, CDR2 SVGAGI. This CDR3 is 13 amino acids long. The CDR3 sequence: CASSYSISGVGSF. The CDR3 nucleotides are TGTGCCAGCAGTTACTCGATCAGTGGGGTGGGTTCCTTC.

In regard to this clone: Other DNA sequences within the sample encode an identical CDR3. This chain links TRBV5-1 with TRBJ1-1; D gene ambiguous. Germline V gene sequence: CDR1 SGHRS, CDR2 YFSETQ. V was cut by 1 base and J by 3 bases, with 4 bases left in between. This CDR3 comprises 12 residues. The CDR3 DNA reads TGCGCCAGCAGCTTGACGGACACTGAAGCTTTCTTT. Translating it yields CASSLTDTEAFF.

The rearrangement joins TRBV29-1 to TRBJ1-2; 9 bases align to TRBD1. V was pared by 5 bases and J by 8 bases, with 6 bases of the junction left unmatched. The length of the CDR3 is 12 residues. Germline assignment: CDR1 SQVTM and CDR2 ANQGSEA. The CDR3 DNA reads TGCAGCGTTATGGACAGGGGCTACGGCTACACCTTC. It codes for CSVMDRGYGYTF.

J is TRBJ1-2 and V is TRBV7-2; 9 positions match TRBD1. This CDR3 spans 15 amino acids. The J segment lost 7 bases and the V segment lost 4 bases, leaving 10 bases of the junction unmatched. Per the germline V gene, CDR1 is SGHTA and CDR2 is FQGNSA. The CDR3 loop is CASSYLRDRASGYTF. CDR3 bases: TGTGCCAGCAGCTACCTCCGGGACAGGGCCAGTGGCTACACCTTC.

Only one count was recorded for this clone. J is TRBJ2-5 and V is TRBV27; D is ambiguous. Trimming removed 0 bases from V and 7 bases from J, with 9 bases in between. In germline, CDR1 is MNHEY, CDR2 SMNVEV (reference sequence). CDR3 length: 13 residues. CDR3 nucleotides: TGTGCCAGCAGTTTATCGGGCTCTAGGACCCAGTACTTC. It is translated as CASSLSGSRTQYF.

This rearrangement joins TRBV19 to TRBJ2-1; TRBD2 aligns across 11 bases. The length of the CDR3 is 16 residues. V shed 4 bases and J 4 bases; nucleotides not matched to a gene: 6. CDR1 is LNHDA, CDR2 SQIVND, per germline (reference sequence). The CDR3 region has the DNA TGTGCCAGTAGTAAAACCGGGACTAGCGGTTACAATGAGCAGTTCTTC. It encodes CASSKTGTSGYNEQFF.

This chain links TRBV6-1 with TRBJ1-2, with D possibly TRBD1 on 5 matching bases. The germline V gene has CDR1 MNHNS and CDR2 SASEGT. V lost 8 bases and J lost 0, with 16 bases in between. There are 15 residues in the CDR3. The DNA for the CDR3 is TGTGCCAGCGGGGGTCAGAAGACAGCTAACTATGGCTACACCTTC. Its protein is CASGGQKTANYGYTF.

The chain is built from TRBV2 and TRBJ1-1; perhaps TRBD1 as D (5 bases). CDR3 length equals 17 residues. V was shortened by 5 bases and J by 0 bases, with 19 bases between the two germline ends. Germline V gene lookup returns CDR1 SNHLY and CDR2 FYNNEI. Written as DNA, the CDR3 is TGTGCCAGCAGTTTTCCGACAGCTTCTTCTATGAACACTGAAGCTTTCTTT. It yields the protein CASSFPTASSMNTEAFF.

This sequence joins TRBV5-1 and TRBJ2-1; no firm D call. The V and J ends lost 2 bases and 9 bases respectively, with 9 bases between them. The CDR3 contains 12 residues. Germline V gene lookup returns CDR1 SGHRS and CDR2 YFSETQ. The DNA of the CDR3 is TGCGCCAGCAGCTTAGGTAGCACTGAGCAGTTCTTC. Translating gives CASSLGSTEQFF.

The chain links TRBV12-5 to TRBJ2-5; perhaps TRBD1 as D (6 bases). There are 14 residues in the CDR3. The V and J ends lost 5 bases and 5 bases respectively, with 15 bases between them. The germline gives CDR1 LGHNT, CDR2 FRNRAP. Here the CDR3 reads CASGKNRVGETQYF. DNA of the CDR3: TGTGCTAGTGGTAAAAACAGGGTTGGGGAGACCCAGTACTTC.

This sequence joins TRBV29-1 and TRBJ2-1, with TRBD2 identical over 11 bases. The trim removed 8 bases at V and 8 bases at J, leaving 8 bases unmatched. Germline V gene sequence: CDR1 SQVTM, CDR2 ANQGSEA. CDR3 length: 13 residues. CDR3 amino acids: CSSGSGGAYEQFF. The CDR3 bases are TGCAGCAGCGGTAGCGGGGGGGCCTATGAGCAGTTCTTC.

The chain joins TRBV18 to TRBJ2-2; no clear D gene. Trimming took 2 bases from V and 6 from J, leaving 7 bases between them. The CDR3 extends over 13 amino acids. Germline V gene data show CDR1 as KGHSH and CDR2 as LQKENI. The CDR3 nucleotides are TGTGCCAGCTCACCATCGGAAGCCGGGGAGCTGTTTTTT. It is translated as CASSPSEAGELFF.

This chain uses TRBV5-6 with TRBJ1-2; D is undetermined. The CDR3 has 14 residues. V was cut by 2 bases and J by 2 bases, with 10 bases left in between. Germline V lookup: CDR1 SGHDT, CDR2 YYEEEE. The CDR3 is CASSFTQGNYGYTF. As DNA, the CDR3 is TGTGCCAGCAGCTTCACCCAAGGAAACTATGGCTACACCTTC.

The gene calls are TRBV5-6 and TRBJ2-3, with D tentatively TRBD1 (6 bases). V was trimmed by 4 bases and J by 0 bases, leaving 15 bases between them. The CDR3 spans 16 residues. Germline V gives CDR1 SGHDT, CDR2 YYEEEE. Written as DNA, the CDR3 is TGTGCCAGCAGCCTAAGGGACAAATCTAGCACAGATACGCAGTATTTT. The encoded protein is CASSLRDKSSTDTQYF.

CDR3 bases: TGTGCCAGCAGCACTACGGGGCGGAGGGCTAAAGCTTTCTTT. Translating gives CASSTTGRRAKAFF. The chain recombines TRBV25-1 with TRBJ1-1, with TRBD1 as a possible D gene (5 bases). Per the germline V gene, CDR1 is MGHDK and CDR2 is SYGVNS. V lost 6 bases to trimming and J lost 9 bases, with 20 bases between them. The CDR3 is 14 amino acids.

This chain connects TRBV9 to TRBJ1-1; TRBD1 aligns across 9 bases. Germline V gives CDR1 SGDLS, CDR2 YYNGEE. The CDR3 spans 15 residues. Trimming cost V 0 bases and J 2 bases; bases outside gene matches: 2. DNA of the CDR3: TGTGCCAGCAGCGTAGGACAGGGGGGAAACACTGAAGCTTTCTTT. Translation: CASSVGQGGNTEAFF.

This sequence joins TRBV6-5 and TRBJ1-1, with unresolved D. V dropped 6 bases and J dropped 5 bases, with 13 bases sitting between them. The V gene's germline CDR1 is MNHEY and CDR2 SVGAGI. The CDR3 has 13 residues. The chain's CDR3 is CASRSRSLTEAFF. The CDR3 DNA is TGTGCCAGCAGGTCTCGGAGTCTTACTGAAGCTTTCTTT.

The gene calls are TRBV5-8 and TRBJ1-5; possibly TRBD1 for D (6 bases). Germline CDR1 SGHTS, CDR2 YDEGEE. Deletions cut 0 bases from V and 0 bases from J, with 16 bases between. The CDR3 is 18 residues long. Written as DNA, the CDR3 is TGTGCCAGCAGCTTGGCCGGTGGAGGGGGAGGTAGCAATCAGCCCCAGCATTTT. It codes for CASSLAGGGGGSNQPQHF.

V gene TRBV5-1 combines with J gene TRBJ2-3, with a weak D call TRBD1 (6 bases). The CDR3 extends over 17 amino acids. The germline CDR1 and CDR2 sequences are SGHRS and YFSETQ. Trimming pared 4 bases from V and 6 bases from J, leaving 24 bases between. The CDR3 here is CASSTDPRGQGTDTQYF. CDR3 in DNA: TGCGCCAGCAGCACCGACCCTCGAGGGCAGGGGACCGATACGCAGTATTTT. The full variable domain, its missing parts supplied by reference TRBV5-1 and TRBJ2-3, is KAGVTQTPRYLIKTRGQQVTLSCSPISGHRSVSWYQQTPGQGLQFLFEYFSETQRNKGNFPGRFSGRQFSNSRSEMNVSTLELGDSALYLCASSTDPRGQGTDTQYFGPGTRLTVL.

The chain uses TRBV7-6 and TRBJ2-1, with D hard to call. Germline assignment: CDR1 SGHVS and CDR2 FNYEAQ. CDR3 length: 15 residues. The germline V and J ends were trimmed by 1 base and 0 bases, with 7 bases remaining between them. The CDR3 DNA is TGTGCCAGCAGCTTAGAACAGAGCTCCTACAATGAGCAGTTCTTC. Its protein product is CASSLEQSSYNEQFF.

The CDR3: CASSLGQPYEQYV. For the CDR3, the DNA is TGTGCCAGCAGCTTAGGACAGCCTTACGAGCAGTACGTC. The chain combines TRBV7-9 with TRBJ2-7; a possible D gene is TRBD1 (5 bases). The CDR3 length is 13 residues. Germline CDR1 is SEHNR and CDR2 is FQNEAQ (reference sequence). V lost 1 base, J lost 4 bases, and 8 bases lay in between.

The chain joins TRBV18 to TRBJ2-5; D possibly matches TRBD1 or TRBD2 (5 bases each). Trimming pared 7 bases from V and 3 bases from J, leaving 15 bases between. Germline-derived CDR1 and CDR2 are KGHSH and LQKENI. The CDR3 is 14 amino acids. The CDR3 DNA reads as TGTGCCAGCTTACCTAGCTGGGGGAAAGAGACCCAGTACTTC. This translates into CASLPSWGKETQYF.